This is a list of T cell receptor beta chains from one sample in a study of metastatic and nonmetastatic thyroid tumors. Using MiXCR, TCRdb reanalyzed the PCR reads. Here the sample spans 25,000 to 35,000 clones, 20% to 25% being singletons. The material sequenced was blood. Receptor source: a female donor with papillary thyroid cancer or a benign thyroid nodule (not recorded which). Some clones in this sample may be carry-over from other donors' samples. The CDR3 runs from the conserved cysteine through the conserved F or W. The D gene is left open where the match is weak. Size is omitted from some rows. Given values are once, few, many or a class for expanded clones.

d_gene: NA; abundance: few; v_gene: TRBV19; j_gene: TRBJ1-2; len: 13; CDR3aa: CASSIQQFYGYTF; CDR3nt: TGTGCCAGTAGTATCCAACAGTTCTATGGCTACACCTTC
d_gene: NA; abundance: NA; v_gene: TRBV20-1; j_gene: TRBJ1-5; len: 15; CDR3aa: CSAGEQGYSNQPQHF; CDR3nt: TGCAGTGCTGGAGAACAGGGATATAGCAATCAGCCCCAGCATTTT
d_gene: NA; abundance: many; v_gene: TRBV20-1; j_gene: TRBJ2-2; len: 14; CDR3aa: CSASGELNTGELFF; CDR3nt: TGCAGTGCTAGCGGTGAATTGAACACCGGGGAGCTGTTTTTT
d_gene: NA; abundance: NA; v_gene: TRBV12-3/TRBV12-4; j_gene: TRBJ2-7; len: 14; CDR3aa: CASSLSRATYEQYF; CDR3nt: TGTGCCAGCAGTTTATCCAGGGCAACCTACGAGCAGTACTTC
d_gene: NA; abundance: few; v_gene: TRBV6-1; j_gene: TRBJ1-5; len: 12; CDR3aa: CASSLTDQPQHF; CDR3nt: TGTGCCAGCAGTCTAACGGATCAGCCCCAGCATTTT
d_gene: TRBD1; abundance: NA; v_gene: TRBV5-1; j_gene: TRBJ2-3; len: 16; CDR3aa: CASSYTGTGGTDTQYF; CDR3nt: TGCGCCAGCAGCTATACCGGGACAGGGGGCACAGATACGCAGTATTTT
d_gene: NA; abundance: NA; v_gene: TRBV19; j_gene: TRBJ1-1; len: 13; CDR3aa: CASIGTRGGEAFF; CDR3nt: TGTGCCAGTATTGGCACCCGAGGCGGTGAAGCTTTCTTT
d_gene: TRBD1; abundance: few; v_gene: TRBV20-1; j_gene: TRBJ2-7; len: 15; CDR3aa: CSSPGQGSGGWEQYF; CDR3nt: TGCAGTTCCCCGGGACAGGGAAGTGGTGGGTGGGAGCAGTACTTC
d_gene: TRBD1; abundance: many; v_gene: TRBV20-1; j_gene: TRBJ1-2; len: 17; CDR3aa: CSASPNSPTGWLNGYTF; CDR3nt: TGCAGTGCTAGTCCAAATTCCCCGACAGGGTGGTTGAATGGCTACACCTTC
d_gene: NA; abundance: NA; v_gene: TRBV12-3/TRBV12-4; j_gene: TRBJ2-4; len: 16; CDR3aa: CASWLGGPLAKNIQYF; CDR3nt: TGTGCCAGCTGGCTAGGGGGGCCCTTAGCCAAAAACATTCAGTACTTC
d_gene: NA; abundance: many; v_gene: TRBV7-9; j_gene: TRBJ2-3; len: 18; CDR3aa: CASSLVSSSASSTDTQYF; CDR3nt: TGTGCCAGCAGCTTGGTTTCCTCGAGCGCCTCTAGCACAGATACGCAGTATTTT
d_gene: TRBD1; abundance: many; v_gene: TRBV5-4; j_gene: TRBJ2-1; len: 13; CDR3aa: CASSQGQEEEQFF; CDR3nt: TGTGCCAGCAGCCAGGGACAGGAAGAGGAGCAGTTCTTC
d_gene: TRBD2; abundance: many; v_gene: TRBV5-1; j_gene: TRBJ2-1; len: 17; CDR3aa: CASSPYGLAGYQNEQFF; CDR3nt: TGCGCCAGCAGCCCATACGGACTAGCGGGATACCAGAATGAGCAGTTCTTC
d_gene: NA; abundance: many; v_gene: TRBV28; j_gene: TRBJ1-5; len: 15; CDR3aa: CASTPVRGSHQPQHF; CDR3nt: TGTGCCAGCACCCCCGTTAGGGGGTCACATCAGCCCCAGCATTTT
d_gene: NA; abundance: many; v_gene: TRBV7-6; j_gene: TRBJ2-2; len: 14; CDR3aa: CDSSLYLAFGELFF; CDR3nt: TGTGACAGCAGCTTGTATTTGGCATTCGGGGAGCTGTTTTTT
d_gene: NA; abundance: NA; v_gene: TRBV6-5; j_gene: TRBJ1-3; len: 14; CDR3aa: CASSYEGSGNTIYF; CDR3nt: TGTGCCAGCAGTTACGAGGGATCTGGAAACACCATATATTTT
d_gene: NA; abundance: once; v_gene: TRBV11-2; j_gene: TRBJ1-1; len: 15; CDR3aa: CASSFLLGGNTEAFF; CDR3nt: TGTGCCAGCAGCTTTCTTTTAGGGGGGAACACTGAAGCTTTCTTT
d_gene: NA; abundance: NA; v_gene: TRBV5-1; j_gene: TRBJ1-6; len: 14; CDR3aa: CASSPTGRADPLHF; CDR3nt: TGCGCCAGCAGCCCTACAGGACGGGCTGATCCCCTCCACTTT
d_gene: TRBD2; abundance: many; v_gene: TRBV5-1; j_gene: TRBJ2-1; len: 18; CDR3aa: CASSHGLAGARSYNEQFF; CDR3nt: TGCGCCAGCAGTCACGGACTAGCGGGGGCTCGCTCCTACAATGAGCAGTTCTTC
d_gene: TRBD1; abundance: NA; v_gene: TRBV20-1; j_gene: TRBJ2-7; len: 12; CDR3aa: CSAPRTGYEQYF; CDR3nt: TGCAGTGCTCCGAGGACAGGCTACGAGCAGTACTTC
d_gene: NA; abundance: few; v_gene: TRBV20-1; j_gene: TRBJ2-7; len: 14; CDR3aa: CSARARGMLTEQYF; CDR3nt: TGCAGTGCTAGAGCTCGTGGGATGCTCACCGAGCAGTACTTC
d_gene: NA; abundance: many; v_gene: TRBV3-1; j_gene: TRBJ2-3; len: 14; CDR3aa: CASSPRVRGDTQYF; CDR3nt: TGTGCCAGCAGCCCGAGGGTTCGGGGAGATACGCAGTATTTT